These 3 T cell receptor beta chains originate from one sample sequenced in a study of OX40 agonist ivuxolimab in advanced cancers. The library came from the immunoSEQ multiplex PCR assay. TCRdb holds this immuneACCESS table with in-frame rearrangements only. Some clones are missing; in checked studies, unresolved V genes explain under half, and the rest has no known cause. For this sample the table gives roughly 70,000 clones, of which around 90% were detected only once. The ten biggest clones cover about 2.7% of the sample. This specimen consisted of CD4+ or CD8+ T cells sorted from blood, obtained in a trial of the OX40 agonist ivuxolimab. These receptors all stem from an adult with an advanced solid tumor such as melanoma, head and neck, liver or kidney cancer.

This clone appeared a single time. This chain joins TRBV18 and TRBJ1-2; tentative D call: TRBD1 (5 bases). The CDR3 has 14 amino acids. Germline CDR1 KGHSH, CDR2 LQKENI. Between the trimmed V and J ends, which lost 1 base and 0 bases, there was a span of 6 bases. CDR3: CASSPQGTNYGYTF. As DNA, the CDR3 is TGTGCCAGCTCACCACAGGGGACTAACTATGGCTACACCTTC.

The chain has TRBV28 and TRBJ2-3; maybe TRBD2 (7 bases). The V gene's germline CDR1 is MDHEN and CDR2 SYDVKM. The CDR3 totals 15 residues. V was pared by 7 bases and J by 5 bases, with 19 bases between. CDR3 in amino acids: CASTTGTTWGDTQYF. Written as DNA, the CDR3 is TGTGCCAGCACCACAGGGACTACCTGGGGAGATACGCAGTATTTT. The variable domain in full, with the rest retrieved from reference TRBV28 and TRBJ2-3, is DVKVTQSSRYLVKRTGEKVFLECVQDMDHENMFWYRQDPGLGLRLIYFSYDVKMKEKGDIPEGYSVSREKKERFSLILESASTNQTSMYLCASTTGTTWGDTQYFGPGTRLTVL.

This chain connects TRBV5-5 to TRBJ1-3; 9 bases map to TRBD1. The CDR3 is 16 residues long. The junction had 5 bases not matched to a gene; V was cut back by 4 bases and J by 0 bases. Germline V gene lookup returns CDR1 SGHKS and CDR2 YYEKEE (reference sequence). CDR3 sequence (DNA): TGTGCCAGCAGCGGAGGGACAGGGCTCTCTGGAAACACCATATATTTT. Translated, it gives CASSGGTGLSGNTIYF.